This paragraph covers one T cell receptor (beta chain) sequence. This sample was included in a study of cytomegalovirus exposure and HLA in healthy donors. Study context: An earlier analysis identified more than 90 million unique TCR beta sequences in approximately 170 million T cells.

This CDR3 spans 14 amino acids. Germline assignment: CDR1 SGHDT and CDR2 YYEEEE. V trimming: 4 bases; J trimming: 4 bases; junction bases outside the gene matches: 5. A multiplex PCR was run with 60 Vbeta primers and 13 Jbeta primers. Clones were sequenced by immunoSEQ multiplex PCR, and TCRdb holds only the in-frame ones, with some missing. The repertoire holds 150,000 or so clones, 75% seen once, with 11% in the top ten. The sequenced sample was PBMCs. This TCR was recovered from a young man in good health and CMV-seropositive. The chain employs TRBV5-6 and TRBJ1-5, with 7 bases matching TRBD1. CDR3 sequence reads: CASSRGQLNQPQHF. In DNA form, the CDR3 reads TGTGCCAGCAGCAGGGGACAGTTGAATCAGCCCCAGCATTTT.